The 11 T cell receptor beta chains given below trace back to one sample, sequenced in a study of OX40 agonist ivuxolimab in advanced cancers. TCRdb keeps only in-frame clones here, not all; method: immunoSEQ multiplex PCR. Of fewer than 90,000 clones listed, roughly 88% are singletons. The source material was CD4+ or CD8+ T cells sorted from blood, sampled in a trial of the OX40 agonist ivuxolimab. All receptors come from an adult with an advanced solid tumor such as melanoma, head and neck, liver or kidney cancer.

The chain couples TRBV30 to TRBJ1-2, with D hard to call. CDR1 is GTSNPN, CDR2 SVGIG, per germline (reference sequence). This CDR3 region has 11 residues. Trimming removed 2 bases from V and 8 bases from J, with 9 bases in between. CDR3 sequence: CAWSRGPGYTF. CDR3 DNA sequence: TGTGCCTGGAGTCGAGGGCCCGGCTACACCTTC. Based on the CDR3 plus reference TRBV30 and TRBJ1-2, the full variable domain is SQTIHQWPATLVQPVGSPLSLECTVEGTSNPNLYWYRQAAGRGLQLLFYSVGIGQISSEVPQNLSASRPQDRQFILSSKKLLLSDSGFYLCAWSRGPGYTFGSGTRLTVV.

This chain connects TRBV5-8 to TRBJ2-5, with 8 positions matching TRBD1. The closer fit of TRBJ2-7 to the DNA end suggests the J call may be wrong. Germline V gives CDR1 SGHTS, CDR2 YDEGEE. The CDR3 totals 15 residues. CDR3 residues: CASSLLTGVSYEQYF. The CDR3 DNA reads TGTGCCAGCAGCTTGTTGACAGGGGTCTCCTACGAGCAGTACTTC.

The chain couples TRBV4-1 to TRBJ1-4; 9 nucleotides line up with TRBD1. CDR1 and CDR2 (germline): MGHRA, YSYEKL. The CDR3 has 17 amino acids. With 4 bases clipped from V and 0 bases from J, the junction kept 6 bases outside the gene matches. CDR3 in DNA: TGCGCCAGCAGCCCGTGGGGACAGGGAGCAACTAATGAAAAACTGTTTTTT. Amino acids: CASSPWGQGATNEKLFF.

CDR3 sequence (DNA): TGTGCCAGCAGCCGGGACAGGGTCAATCAGCCCCAGCATTTT. Residues: CASSRDRVNQPQHF. The chain recombines TRBV7-2 with TRBJ1-5; 9 bases agree with TRBD1. Germline CDR1 is SGHTA and CDR2 is FQGNSA. The CDR3 is made up of 14 amino acids. V shed 5 bases, J shed 3 bases, and the junction held 2 bases outside the gene matches.

With regard to this clone: Distinct nucleotide sequences in the sample also encode this CDR3. This sequence joins TRBV18 and TRBJ2-7, with 8 nucleotides matching TRBD2. The CDR3 sequence is 14 residues long. With 1 base clipped from V and 6 bases from J, the junction kept 5 bases outside the gene matches. Germline CDR1 and CDR2: KGHSH and LQKENI. This CDR3 reads CASSPQGAGGEQYF. The DNA of the CDR3 is TGTGCCAGCTCACCACAGGGTGCGGGGGGCGAGCAGTACTTC.

The V gene is TRBV19, the J gene TRBJ1-5, with 7 bases that match TRBD1. Germline lookup yields CDR1 LNHDA and CDR2 SQIVND (reference sequence). The CDR3 spans 15 residues. The V segment lost 4 bases and the J segment 6 bases; nucleotides outside the gene matches: 9. The CDR3 DNA follows: TGTGCCAGTAGTACAAGACAGGGAAGGGCTCAGCCCCAGCATTTT. It translates to CASSTRQGRAQPQHF.

The CDR3 region is CASSADRVGQPQHF. The CDR3 nucleotides read TGTGCCAGTAGTGCGGACAGGGTGGGGCAGCCCCAGCATTTT. The chain links TRBV19 to TRBJ1-5, with 8 bases lining up with TRBD1. The trim removed 5 bases at V and 7 bases at J, leaving 7 bases unmatched. CDR1 and CDR2 (germline): LNHDA, SQIVND (reference sequence). The CDR3 covers 14 residues.

The chain links TRBV11-2 to TRBJ2-7; perhaps TRBD1 as D (5 bases). CDR1 and CDR2 (germline): SGHAT, FQNNGV. V was pared by 3 bases and J by 3 bases, with 24 bases between. This CDR3 region has 18 residues. CDR3 nucleotides: TGTGCCAGCAGCTTGGGTACGTCTGTCGGCAGGGCGTACTACGAGCAGTACTTC. Its protein product is CASSLGTSVGRAYYEQYF.

The chain links TRBV19 to TRBJ1-1, with 8 bases aligning to TRBD1. The CDR3 extends over 16 amino acids. The ends lost 1 base at V and 6 bases at J; junction bases unmatched: 10. CDR1 is LNHDA, CDR2 SQIVND, per germline (reference sequence). The CDR3 here is CASSIAGGDRSAEAFF. Here the CDR3 DNA reads TGTGCCAGTAGTATAGCCGGAGGGGACAGGTCGGCTGAAGCTTTCTTT.

The chain is built from TRBV18 and TRBJ2-5, with D maybe TRBD1 (5 bases). The V end was cut by 3 bases, the J end by 2 bases, with 7 bases between. CDR1 KGHSH and CDR2 LQKENI come from the germline V gene. The CDR3 has 13 amino acids. CDR3 region: CASSPQGQETQYF. Written as DNA, the CDR3 is TGTGCCAGCTCACCCCAGGGTCAAGAGACCCAGTACTTC.

This clone is a singleton in its sample. J is TRBJ2-5 and V is TRBV20-1; D is uncertain. The CDR3 consists of 10 residues. V was trimmed by 6 bases and J by 5 bases, leaving 7 bases between them. The germline CDR1 and CDR2 sequences are DFQATT and SNEGSKA (reference sequence). CDR3 residues: CSAYPETQYF. The CDR3 nucleotides are TGCAGTGCATACCCGGAGACCCAGTACTTC.